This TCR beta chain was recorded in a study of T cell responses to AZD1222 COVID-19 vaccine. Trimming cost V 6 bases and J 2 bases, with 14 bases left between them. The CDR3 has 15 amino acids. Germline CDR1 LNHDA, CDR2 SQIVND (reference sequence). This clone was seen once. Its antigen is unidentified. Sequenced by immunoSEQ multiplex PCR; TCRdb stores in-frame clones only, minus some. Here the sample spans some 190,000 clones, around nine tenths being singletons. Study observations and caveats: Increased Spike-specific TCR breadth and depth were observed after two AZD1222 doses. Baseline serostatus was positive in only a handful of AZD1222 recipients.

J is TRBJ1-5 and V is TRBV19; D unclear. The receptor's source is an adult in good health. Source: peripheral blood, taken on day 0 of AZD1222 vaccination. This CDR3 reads CASSVQVGGNQPQHF. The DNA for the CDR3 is TGTGCCAGTAGCGTACAAGTCGGGGGCAATCAGCCCCAGCATTTT. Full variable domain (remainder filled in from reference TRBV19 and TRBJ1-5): DGGITQSPKYLFRKEGQNVTLSCEQNLNHDAMYWYRQDPGQGLRLIYYSQIVNDFQKGDIAEGYSVSREKKESFPLTVTSAQKNPTAFYLCASSVQVGGNQPQHFGDGTRLSIL.